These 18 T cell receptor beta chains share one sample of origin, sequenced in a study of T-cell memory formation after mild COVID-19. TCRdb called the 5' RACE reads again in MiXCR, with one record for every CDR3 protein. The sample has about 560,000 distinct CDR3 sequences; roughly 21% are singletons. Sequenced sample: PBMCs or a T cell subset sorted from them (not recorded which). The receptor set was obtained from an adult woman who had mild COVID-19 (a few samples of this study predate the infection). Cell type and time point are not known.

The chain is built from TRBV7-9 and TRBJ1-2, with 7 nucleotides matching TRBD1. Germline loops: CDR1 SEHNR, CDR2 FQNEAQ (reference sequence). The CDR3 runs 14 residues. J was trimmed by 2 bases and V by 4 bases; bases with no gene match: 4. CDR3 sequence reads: CASSSGQENYGYTF. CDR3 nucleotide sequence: TGTGCCAGCAGCTCTGGACAGGAAAACTATGGCTACACCTTC.

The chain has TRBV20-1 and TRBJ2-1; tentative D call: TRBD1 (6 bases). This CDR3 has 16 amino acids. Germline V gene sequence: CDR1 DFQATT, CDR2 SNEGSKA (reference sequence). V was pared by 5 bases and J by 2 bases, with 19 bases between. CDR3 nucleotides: TGCAGTGCTCAAACGCTTTTGAGGACAGCCTACAATGAGCAGTTCTTC. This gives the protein CSAQTLLRTAYNEQFF.

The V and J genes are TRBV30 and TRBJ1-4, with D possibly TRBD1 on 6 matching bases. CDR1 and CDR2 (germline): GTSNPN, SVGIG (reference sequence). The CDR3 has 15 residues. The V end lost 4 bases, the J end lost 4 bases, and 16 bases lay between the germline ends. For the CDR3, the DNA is TGTGCCTGGACCACCGGACAGTTAGATAATGAAAAACTGTTTTTT. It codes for CAWTTGQLDNEKLFF.

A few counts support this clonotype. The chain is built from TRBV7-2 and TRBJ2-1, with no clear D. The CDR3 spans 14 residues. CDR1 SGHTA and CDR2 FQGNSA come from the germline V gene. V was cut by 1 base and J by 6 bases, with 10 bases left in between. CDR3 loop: CASSLVRTSNEQFF. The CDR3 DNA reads TGTGCCAGCAGCTTAGTACGGACCTCCAATGAGCAGTTCTTC.

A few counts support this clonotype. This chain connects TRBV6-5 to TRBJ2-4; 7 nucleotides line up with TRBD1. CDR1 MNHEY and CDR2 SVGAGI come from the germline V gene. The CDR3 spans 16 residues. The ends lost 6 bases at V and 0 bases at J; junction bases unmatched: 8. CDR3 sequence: CASRPGQALAKNIQYF. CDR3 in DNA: TGTGCCAGCAGGCCTGGACAGGCGCTAGCCAAAAACATTCAGTACTTC.

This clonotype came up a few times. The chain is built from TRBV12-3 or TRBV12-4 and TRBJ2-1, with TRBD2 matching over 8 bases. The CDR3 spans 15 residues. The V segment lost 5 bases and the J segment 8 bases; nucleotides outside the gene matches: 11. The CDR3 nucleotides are TGTGCCAGCAGTCAGCTAGCGGGCAATCGCGATGAGCAGTTCTTC. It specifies CASSQLAGNRDEQFF.

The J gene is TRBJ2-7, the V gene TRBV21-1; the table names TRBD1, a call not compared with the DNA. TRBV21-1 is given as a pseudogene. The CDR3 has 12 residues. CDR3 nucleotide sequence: TGTGCCAGCTTCACAGGGGTCTACGAGCAGTACTTC. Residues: CASFTGVYEQYF.

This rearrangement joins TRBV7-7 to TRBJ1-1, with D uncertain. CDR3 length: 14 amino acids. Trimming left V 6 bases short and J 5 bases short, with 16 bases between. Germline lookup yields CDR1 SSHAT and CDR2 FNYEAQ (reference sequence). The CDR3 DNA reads TGTGCCAGCAGTCCCCTGTTGGGAAGGACTGAAGCTTTCTTT. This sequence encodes CASSPLLGRTEAFF.

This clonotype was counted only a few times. In nucleotides, the CDR3 is TGTGGTGTGGGGAACACCGGGGAGCTGTTTTTT. Translating it yields CGVGNTGELFF. This chain uses TRBV6-2 or TRBV6-3 with TRBJ2-2, with D unclear. Per germline, CDR1 MNHEY and CDR2 SVGEGT. The CDR3 extends over 11 amino acids.

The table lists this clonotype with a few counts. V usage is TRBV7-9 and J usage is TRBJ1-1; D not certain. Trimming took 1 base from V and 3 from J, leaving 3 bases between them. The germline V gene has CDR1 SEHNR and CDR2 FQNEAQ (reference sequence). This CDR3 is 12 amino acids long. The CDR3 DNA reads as TGTGCCAGCAGCTTAGTCTACACTGAAGCTTTCTTT. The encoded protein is CASSLVYTEAFF.

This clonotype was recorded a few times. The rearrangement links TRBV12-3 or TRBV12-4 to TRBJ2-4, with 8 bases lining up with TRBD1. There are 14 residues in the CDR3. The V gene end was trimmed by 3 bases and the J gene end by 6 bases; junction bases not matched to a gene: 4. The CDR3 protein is CASSFRQGANIQYF. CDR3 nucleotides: TGTGCCAGCAGTTTTCGGCAGGGGGCAAACATTCAGTACTTC.

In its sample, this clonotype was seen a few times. CDR3 residues: CASSATDYNYGYTF. CDR3 nucleotides: TGTGCCAGCAGTGCAACAGACTATAACTATGGCTACACCTTC. The rearrangement uses TRBV2 and TRBJ1-2, with unresolved D. Germline values: CDR1 SNHLY, CDR2 FYNNEI. V dropped 4 bases and J dropped 1 base, with 10 bases sitting between them. CDR3 length: 14 amino acids.

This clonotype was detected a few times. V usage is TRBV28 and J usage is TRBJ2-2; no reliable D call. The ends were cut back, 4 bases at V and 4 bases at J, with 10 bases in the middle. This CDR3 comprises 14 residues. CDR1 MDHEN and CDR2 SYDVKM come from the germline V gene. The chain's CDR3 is CASSSPGSTGELFF. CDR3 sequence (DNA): TGTGCCAGCAGTTCCCCAGGTTCCACCGGGGAGCTGTTTTTT.

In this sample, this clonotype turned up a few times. This chain's CDR3 is CASSQVVASNTEAFF. The CDR3 nucleotides are TGTGCCAGCAGCCAAGTGGTTGCGTCGAACACTGAAGCTTTCTTT. The chain joins TRBV14 to TRBJ1-1; no definite D call. The CDR3 covers 15 residues. Germline CDR1 SGHDN, CDR2 FVKESK. Between the trimmed V and J ends, which lost 1 base and 1 base, there was a span of 10 bases.

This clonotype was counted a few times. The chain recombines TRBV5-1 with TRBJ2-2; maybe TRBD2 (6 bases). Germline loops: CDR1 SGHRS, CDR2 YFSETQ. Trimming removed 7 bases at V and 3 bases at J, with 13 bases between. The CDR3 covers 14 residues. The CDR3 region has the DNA TGCGCCAGCGGTGGGGACTCTCACACCGGGGAGCTGTTTTTT. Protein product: CASGGDSHTGELFF.

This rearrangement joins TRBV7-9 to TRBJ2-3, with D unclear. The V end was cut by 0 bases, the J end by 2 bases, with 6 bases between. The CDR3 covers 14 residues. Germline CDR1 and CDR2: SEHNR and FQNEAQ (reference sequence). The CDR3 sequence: CASSLAAATDTQYF. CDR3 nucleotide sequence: TGTGCCAGCAGCTTAGCAGCTGCCACAGATACGCAGTATTTT.

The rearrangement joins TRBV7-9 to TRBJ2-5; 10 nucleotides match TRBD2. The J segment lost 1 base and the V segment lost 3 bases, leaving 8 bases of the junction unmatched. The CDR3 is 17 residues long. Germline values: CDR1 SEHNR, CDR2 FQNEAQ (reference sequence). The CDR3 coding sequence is TGTGCCAGCAGCTTGGGGATACTAGCGGGGAGCCAAGAGACCCAGTACTTC. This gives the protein CASSLGILAGSQETQYF.

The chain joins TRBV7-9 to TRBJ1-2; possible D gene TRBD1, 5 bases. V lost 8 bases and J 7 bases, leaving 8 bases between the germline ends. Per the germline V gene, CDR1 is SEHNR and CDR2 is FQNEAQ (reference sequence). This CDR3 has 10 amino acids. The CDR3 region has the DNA TGTGCCAGCGTAAGGGGTGGCTACACCTTC. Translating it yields CASVRGGYTF.